One and the same sample provided the 25 T cell receptor beta chains below, sequenced in a study of cytomegalovirus exposure and HLA in healthy donors. Sequencing was performed with immunoSEQ multiplex PCR; in TCRdb, only in-frame clones are kept and a portion is missing. The sample records approximately 150,000 clones, about 87% being singletons. Sequencing was performed on PBMCs. The receptors derive from a man aged 18 to 30 in good health and CMV-seropositive.

CDR3 in amino acids: CASSSGTSGGTSTDTQYF. CDR3 in DNA: TGTGCCAGCAGTTCTGGGACTAGCGGGGGGACGAGCACAGATACGCAGTATTTT. The chain has TRBV27 and TRBJ2-3, with TRBD2 matching 15 bases. CDR3 length: 18 amino acids. The V gene's germline CDR1 is MNHEY and CDR2 SMNVEV (reference sequence). With 4 bases clipped from V and 0 bases from J, the junction kept 5 bases outside the gene matches.

Concerning this clone: Other DNA sequences within the sample encode an identical CDR3. The rearrangement links TRBV5-1 to TRBJ2-7; 13 nucleotides match TRBD2. The germline V gene encodes CDR1 SGHRS and CDR2 YFSETQ. V lost 3 bases to trimming and J lost 4 bases; unmatched junction nucleotides: 4. The CDR3 length is 15 residues. CDR3 in amino acids: CASSSRTSGSYEQYF. For the CDR3, the DNA is TGCGCCAGCAGCTCCAGGACTAGCGGGAGTTACGAGCAGTACTTC. Filled out from reference TRBV5-1 and TRBJ2-7, the complete variable domain reads KAGVTQTPRYLIKTRGQQVTLSCSPISGHRSVSWYQQTPGQGLQFLFEYFSETQRNKGNFPGRFSGRQFSNSRSEMNVSTLELGDSALYLCASSSRTSGSYEQYFGPGTRLTVT.

This rearrangement joins TRBV30 to TRBJ1-2, with TRBD1 matching 8 bases. Looked up from germline, CDR1 is GTSNPN and CDR2 is SVGIG (reference sequence). The V gene end was trimmed by 5 bases and the J gene end by 3 bases; junction bases not matched to a gene: 14. The CDR3 totals 16 residues. The CDR3 is CAWGADRALNDYGYTF. Here the CDR3 DNA reads TGTGCCTGGGGGGCGGACAGGGCTTTAAATGACTATGGCTACACCTTC.

The chain couples TRBV6-1 to TRBJ1-6, with D unclear. Per the germline V gene, CDR1 is MNHNS and CDR2 is SASEGT. The CDR3 is 15 residues long. Deletions cut 6 bases from V and 0 bases from J, with 9 bases between. The CDR3 loop is CASRGVSSYNSPLHF. In nucleotides, the CDR3 is TGTGCCAGCAGGGGAGTTAGCTCCTATAATTCACCCCTCCACTTT.

The rearrangement uses TRBV27 and TRBJ1-2; a weak D match, TRBD1 (5 bases). The germline V and J ends were trimmed by 6 bases and 6 bases, with 17 bases remaining between them. The CDR3 runs to 14 residues. Germline loops: CDR1 MNHEY, CDR2 SMNVEV (reference sequence). The CDR3 DNA reads TGTGCCAGCAGCTTCAACGGGGGATTAGATGGCTACACCTTC. Its translation is CASSFNGGLDGYTF.

This chain joins TRBV2 and TRBJ1-5; unclear D gene. Germline V gene lookup returns CDR1 SNHLY and CDR2 FYNNEI. Trimming took off 3 bases at V and 4 bases at J, with 7 bases between the two ends. The CDR3 has 13 residues. CDR3 loop: CASSEEQNQPQHF. CDR3 nucleotide sequence: TGTGCCAGCAGTGAGGAACAGAATCAGCCCCAGCATTTT.

This clone was recorded only once. The CDR3 nucleotides are TGTGCCAGCAGCGCCAAGAGGAGGGGACTAGAGGGGAATGAGCAGTTCTTC. Protein product: CASSAKRRGLEGNEQFF. The J gene is TRBJ2-1, the V gene TRBV9, with 8 bases aligning to TRBD2. Trimming took 3 bases from V and 7 from J; bases not matched to a gene: 15. The germline V gene has CDR1 SGDLS and CDR2 YYNGEE. This CDR3 has 17 residues. Variable domain in full (rest from reference TRBV9 and TRBJ2-1): DSGVTQTPKHLITATGQRVTLRCSPRSGDLSVYWYQQSLDQGLQFLIQYYNGEERAKGNILERFSAQQFPDLHSELNLSSLELGDSALYFCASSAKRRGLEGNEQFFGPGTRLTVL.

The chain is built from TRBV2 and TRBJ2-3, with D uncertain. Trimming stripped 6 bases from V and 14 bases from J, with 21 bases between. The germline V gene has CDR1 SNHLY and CDR2 FYNNEI. The CDR3 has 13 amino acids. CDR3 sequence reads: CASRHPSNPTLYF. In DNA, the CDR3 is TGTGCCAGCAGACATCCTTCCAACCCCACATTGTATTTT.

The DNA of the CDR3 is TGTGCCAGCAGCTTAGCGGAAGGTCTAGCGGGAGGGGGAGATACGCAGTATTTT. Translated, it gives CASSLAEGLAGGGDTQYF. V and J are TRBV7-6 and TRBJ2-3; 12 positions agree with TRBD2. The CDR3 totals 18 residues. Germline V gene data show CDR1 as SGHVS and CDR2 as FNYEAQ. V shed 0 bases and J 5 bases; nucleotides not matched to a gene: 9. The whole variable domain, filled in from reference TRBV7-6 and TRBJ2-3, reads GAGVSQSPRYKVTKRGQDVALRCDPISGHVSLYWYRQALGQGPEFLTYFNYEAQQDKSGLPNDRFSAERPEGSISTLTIQRTEQRDSAMYRCASSLAEGLAGGGDTQYFGPGTRLTVL.

The chain combines TRBV18 with TRBJ1-1; 10 bases map to TRBD1. The V gene end was trimmed by 6 bases and the J gene end by 7 bases; junction bases not matched to a gene: 11. Germline V gene sequence: CDR1 KGHSH, CDR2 LQKENI. The CDR3 is 15 residues long. In DNA, the CDR3 is TGTGCCAGCTCCCCCGGGACAGGGGCGCGGGGTGAAGCTTTCTTT. Translating it yields CASSPGTGARGEAFF. Full variable domain (missing parts from reference TRBV18 and TRBJ1-1): NAGVMQNPRHLVRRRGQEARLRCSPMKGHSHVYWYRQLPEEGLKFMVYLQKENIIDESGMPKERFSAEFPKEGPSILRIQQVVRGDSAAYFCASSPGTGARGEAFFGQGTRLTVV.

The chain employs TRBV6-5 and TRBJ1-1; tentative D call: TRBD1 (6 bases). The CDR3 consists of 14 residues. Germline CDR1 is MNHEY and CDR2 is SVGAGI. The V and J ends lost 7 bases and 2 bases respectively, with 14 bases between them. The CDR3 reads CASKWSRGNTEAFF. The CDR3, as DNA: TGTGCCAGCAAGTGGAGCAGGGGAAACACTGAAGCTTTCTTT.

The chain combines TRBV29-1 with TRBJ1-1, with 7 bases lining up with TRBD1. The CDR3 covers 15 residues. Germline lookup yields CDR1 SQVTM and CDR2 ANQGSEA. V trimming: 4 bases; J trimming: 5 bases; junction bases outside the gene matches: 13. CDR3 residues: CSVGGVGGAFTEAFF. In DNA, the CDR3 is TGCAGCGTTGGAGGGGTAGGGGGCGCCTTTACTGAAGCTTTCTTT.

This sequence joins TRBV11-2 and TRBJ2-5, with 8 bases matching TRBD1. V lost 2 bases to trimming and J lost 5 bases; unmatched junction nucleotides: 7. From germline, CDR1 is SGHAT and CDR2 FQNNGV. The CDR3 consists of 15 residues. For the CDR3, the DNA is TGTGCCAGCAGCTTATTGGCAGGGGGCGCGGAGACCCAGTACTTC. Translation gives CASSLLAGGAETQYF.

This chain links TRBV7-9 with TRBJ2-3, with 9 bases aligning to TRBD2. V lost 2 bases, J lost 2 bases, and 11 bases stayed unmatched. Per the germline V gene, CDR1 is SEHNR and CDR2 is FQNEAQ (reference sequence). The CDR3 sequence is 18 residues long. CDR3 amino acids: CASSLSAGGGGVTDTQYF. The CDR3 DNA reads as TGTGCCAGCAGCTTATCAGCGGGAGGTGGCGGGGTCACAGATACGCAGTATTTT.

The V call is TRBV4-1, the J call TRBJ1-1; 7 bases map to TRBD1. CDR1 MGHRA and CDR2 YSYEKL come from the germline V gene. V shed 4 bases, J shed 5 bases, and the junction held 13 bases outside the gene matches. CDR3 size: 16 residues. The CDR3 sequence: CASSPHPKTGRTEAFF. The CDR3 DNA is TGCGCCAGCAGCCCCCACCCTAAGACAGGGAGAACTGAAGCTTTCTTT.

V gene TRBV18 combines with J gene TRBJ2-3; TRBD2 agrees at 11 bases. Germline V gene lookup returns CDR1 KGHSH and CDR2 LQKENI. After removal of 2 bases from V and 4 bases from J, the junction contained 11 bases not matched to a gene. This CDR3 has 18 amino acids. DNA for the CDR3: TGTGCCAGCTCACCAGAGCTCACTAGCGGGAGTATTTCAGATACGCAGTATTTT. Residues: CASSPELTSGSISDTQYF.

The chain uses TRBV5-1 and TRBJ2-1; D gene ambiguous. Trimming removed 1 base from V and 5 bases from J, with 7 bases in between. Germline V CDR1 and CDR2: SGHRS, YFSETQ. The CDR3 spans 13 residues. Written as DNA, the CDR3 is TGCGCCAGCAGCTTGACTCGGGACAATGAGCAGTTCTTC. Protein: CASSLTRDNEQFF.

The chain couples TRBV2 to TRBJ2-1; 9 nucleotides agree with TRBD2. CDR3 length equals 15 residues. The trim removed 3 bases at V and 8 bases at J, leaving 8 bases unmatched. Germline CDR1 SNHLY, CDR2 FYNNEI. CDR3 nucleotides: TGTGCCAGCAGTGAGGAGCGGGGGGAGGGCGATGAGCAGTTCTTC. Its protein product is CASSEERGEGDEQFF.

The chain links TRBV19 to TRBJ2-5; D remains unclear. Germline CDR1 LNHDA, CDR2 SQIVND (reference sequence). V lost 4 bases, J lost 4 bases, and 10 bases lay in between. CDR3 size: 13 residues. CDR3 amino acids: CASSTGFGETQYF. CDR3 DNA sequence: TGTGCCAGTAGTACAGGTTTCGGAGAGACCCAGTACTTC.

The rearrangement uses TRBV7-2 and TRBJ2-5; maybe TRBD2 (5 bases). The CDR3 contains 14 residues. The germline V and J ends were trimmed by 4 bases and 8 bases, with 17 bases remaining between them. The germline CDR1 and CDR2 sequences are SGHTA and FQGNSA. For the CDR3, the DNA is TGTGCCAGCAGCTCCAGGTCTCAGCGGACCACCCAGTACTTC. Residues: CASSSRSQRTTQYF.

The genes are TRBV7-3 and TRBJ2-5; weak D call: TRBD2 (5 bases). V was cut by 6 bases and J by 1 base, with 9 bases left in between. The germline V gene encodes CDR1 SGHTA and CDR2 FQGTGA. This CDR3 region has 13 residues. The CDR3, as DNA: TGTGCCAGCAGTTCCCGGGGCCAAGAGACCCAGTACTTC. It specifies CASSSRGQETQYF.

In this sample, this clone turned up once. This chain connects TRBV7-8 to TRBJ2-7, with D uncertain. Trimming pared 0 bases from V and 0 bases from J, leaving 6 bases between. The germline gives CDR1 SGHVS, CDR2 FQNEAQ. The CDR3 is 14 residues long. The CDR3 spells CASSLALFSYEQYF. The DNA for the CDR3 is TGTGCCAGCAGCTTAGCATTATTCTCCTACGAGCAGTACTTC.

The chain links TRBV6-5 to TRBJ2-2; a possible D gene is TRBD2 (6 bases). This CDR3 contains 13 residues. The V gene's germline CDR1 is MNHEY and CDR2 SVGAGI. V was clipped by 5 bases and J by 6 bases, with 10 bases between them. The chain's CDR3 is CASSRRGSGELFF. The CDR3 DNA is TGTGCCAGCAGTAGGCGGGGTTCCGGGGAGCTGTTTTTT.

The chain couples TRBV4-2 to TRBJ2-1; D unclear. V dropped 1 base and J dropped 8 bases, with 6 bases sitting between them. CDR3 length: 12 residues. Looked up from germline, CDR1 is LGHNA and CDR2 is YNFKEQ. The CDR3 protein is CASSQAGYEQFF. CDR3 nucleotides: TGTGCCAGCAGCCAAGCAGGCTATGAGCAGTTCTTC.

V is TRBV30 and J is TRBJ2-7; D gene uncertain. Germline V gives CDR1 GTSNPN, CDR2 SVGIG (reference sequence). Trimming pared 1 base from V and 7 bases from J, leaving 8 bases between. CDR3 size: 11 residues. The DNA for the CDR3 is TGTGCCTGGAGTGGGGCGATTGAGCAGTACTTC. This translates into CAWSGAIEQYF.